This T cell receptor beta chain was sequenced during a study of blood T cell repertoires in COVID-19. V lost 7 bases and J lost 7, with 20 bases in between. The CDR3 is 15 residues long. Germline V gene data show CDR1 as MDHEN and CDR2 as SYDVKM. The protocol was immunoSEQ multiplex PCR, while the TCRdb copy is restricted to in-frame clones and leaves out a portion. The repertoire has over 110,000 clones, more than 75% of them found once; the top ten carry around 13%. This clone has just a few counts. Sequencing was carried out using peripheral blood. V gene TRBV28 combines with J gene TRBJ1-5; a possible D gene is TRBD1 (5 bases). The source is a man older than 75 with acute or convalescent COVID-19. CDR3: CASTPGGGRGQPQHF. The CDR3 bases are TGTGCCAGCACCCCAGGTGGGGGTCGGGGGCAGCCCCAGCATTTT.